This TCR beta chain is drawn from a study of T cells in Graves' hyperthyroidism and ophthalmopathy. Authors of the study amplified TCR beta CDR3 regions from RNA transcripts. A set of HTBI primers served as the primers for a first-round RT-PCR of the TCR CDR3. Using its own MiXCR run on the multiplex PCR reads, TCRdb lists one record per CDR3 protein. The data contain a few hundred thousand distinct CDR3 sequences, about 15% of them singletons. The study, taken as a whole, reports: Most expanded thyroid clonotypes above 0.001 recurred in blood.

This clonotype occurred many times. Its antigen is undetermined. The CDR3 extends over 13 amino acids. Trimming left V 6 bases short and J 4 bases short, with 12 bases between. Germline V CDR1 and CDR2: SNHLY, FYNNEI. The source is a woman aged 18-29 years with Graves' hyperthyroidism. The chain uses TRBV2 and TRBJ1-2; D may be TRBD1 (5 bases). Sample: blood. The CDR3 DNA is TGTGCCAGCAGAAACGGGGCAGGCTATGGCTACACCTTC. Amino acids: CASRNGAGYGYTF.